The 23 T cell receptor beta chains below come from one sample, sequenced in a study of blood T cell repertoires in COVID-19. The table came from immunoSEQ multiplex PCR; TCRdb's copy has only in-frame clones and leaves some out. The repertoire holds a few hundred thousand clones, with around 92% as singletons. The sequenced material came from peripheral blood. The receptors were sampled from a person aged 18 to 35 with COVID-19, enrolled during active disease.

The table lists this clone with a few counts. V gene TRBV10-3 combines with J gene TRBJ2-3; TRBD2 agrees at 11 bases. CDR3 length equals 15 residues. The V and J ends lost 4 bases and 1 base, in that order; junction bases with no gene match: 1. The V gene's germline CDR1 is ENHRY and CDR2 SYGVKD. This CDR3 is CAISATSGGTDTQYF. Here the CDR3 DNA reads TGTGCCATCAGTGCGACTAGCGGGGGCACAGATACGCAGTATTTT.

The J gene is TRBJ2-2, the V gene TRBV5-1; TRBD2 matches at 9 bases. In germline, CDR1 is SGHRS, CDR2 YFSETQ. V shed 4 bases and J 3 bases; nucleotides not matched to a gene: 7. The CDR3 loop spans 16 amino acids. The CDR3 nucleotides read TGCGCCAGCAGCAGTAGCGGGAGCGGTCACACCGGGGAGCTGTTTTTT. The encoded protein is CASSSSGSGHTGELFF.

With respect to this clone: This specimen includes other DNA sequences encoding the same CDR3. The chain recombines TRBV5-1 with TRBJ1-5; D remains ambiguous. The CDR3 totals 14 residues. Trimming removed 0 bases from V and 1 base from J, with 5 bases in between. Germline CDR1 SGHRS, CDR2 YFSETQ. CDR3: CASSLDGSNQPQHF. The CDR3 DNA follows: TGCGCCAGCAGCTTGGACGGGAGCAATCAGCCCCAGCATTTT.

The chain is built from TRBV6-5 and TRBJ1-5, with TRBD1 as a possible D gene (5 bases). CDR1 MNHEY and CDR2 SVGAGI come from the germline V gene. The CDR3 has 14 residues. V was shortened by 2 bases and J by 4 bases, with 9 bases between the two germline ends. As DNA, the CDR3 is TGTGCCAGCAGTTACGGGAAGGGGAATCAGCCCCAGCATTTT. Residues: CASSYGKGNQPQHF.

The chain is built from TRBV14 and TRBJ2-3; 8 bases line up with TRBD1. Unmatched junction bases numbered 4, after V lost 4 bases and J lost 4 bases. This CDR3 has 14 residues. The germline CDR1 and CDR2 sequences are SGHDN and FVKESK. The CDR3 region is CASSRRQGSDTQYF. CDR3 nucleotide sequence: TGTGCCAGCAGCCGTAGACAGGGGTCAGATACGCAGTATTTT.

The V gene is TRBV7-2, the J gene TRBJ1-4, with D unresolved. Germline CDR1 and CDR2: SGHTA and FQGNSA. V was shortened by 5 bases and J by 8 bases, with 15 bases between the two germline ends. The CDR3 extends over 14 amino acids. CDR3: CASSPSGVWEKLFF. The CDR3 DNA sequence: TGTGCCAGCAGCCCGTCCGGGGTTTGGGAAAAACTGTTTTTT.

The rearrangement links TRBV7-3 to TRBJ2-3; TRBD2 aligns across 7 bases. Germline V gene sequence: CDR1 SGHTA, CDR2 FQGTGA. The CDR3 spans 14 residues. With 5 bases clipped from V and 3 bases from J, the junction kept 5 bases outside the gene matches. This CDR3 reads CASSPWGGTDTQYF. The CDR3 DNA is TGTGCCAGCAGCCCGTGGGGGGGGACAGATACGCAGTATTTT. Full variable domain (missing parts from reference TRBV7-3 and TRBJ2-3): GAGVSQTPSNKVTEKGKYVELRCDPISGHTALYWYRQSLGQGPEFLIYFQGTGAADDSGLPNDRFFAVRPEGSVSTLKIQRTERGDSAVYLCASSPWGGTDTQYFGPGTRLTVL.

The chain carries TRBV24-1 and TRBJ1-3, with D hard to call. Trimming removed 0 bases at V and 10 bases at J, with 6 bases between. Germline V CDR1 and CDR2: KGHDR, SFDVKD. This CDR3 is 12 amino acids long. The CDR3 nucleotides are TGTGCCACCAGTGATTTGAAGGAGACCATATATTTT. It codes for CATSDLKETIYF.

This CDR3 is CAWSGTVFGELFF. The CDR3 DNA reads as TGTGCCTGGAGCGGGACAGTTTTCGGGGAGCTGTTTTTT. The V and J genes are TRBV30 and TRBJ2-2, with 7 nucleotides matching TRBD1. The V gene's germline CDR1 is GTSNPN and CDR2 SVGIG (reference sequence). The CDR3 covers 13 residues. After removal of 3 bases from V and 7 bases from J, the junction contained 5 bases not matched to a gene.

CDR3 nucleotide sequence: TGTGCCAGCAACGCACAGGGCGGTGAAGCTTTCTTT. Translating gives CASNAQGGEAFF. The V and J genes are TRBV11-2 and TRBJ1-1, with D possibly being TRBD1 (6 bases). Trimming took off 7 bases at V and 7 bases at J, with 13 bases between the two ends. This CDR3 has 12 residues. Germline CDR1 reads SGHAT; CDR2 reads FQNNGV.

This chain joins TRBV7-9 and TRBJ2-3; 7 nucleotides align to TRBD1. Germline trimming cut 5 bases from V and 8 bases from J; bases unmatched to any gene: 16. CDR1 is SEHNR and CDR2 is FQNEAQ in the germline V gene (reference sequence). The CDR3 has 16 amino acids. CDR3 coding DNA: TGTGCCAGCAGCGTTCTTTTGGAGGCAGGGGGTGGTACGCAGTATTTT. Protein product: CASSVLLEAGGGTQYF.

This rearrangement joins TRBV19 to TRBJ2-2, with 13 bases that match TRBD2. V was clipped by 8 bases and J by 2 bases; unmatched bases: 11. Germline loops: CDR1 LNHDA, CDR2 SQIVND (reference sequence). This CDR3 has 18 amino acids. CDR3 sequence: CASRGTSGAQFNTGELFF. CDR3 nucleotide sequence: TGTGCCAGTCGGGGGACTAGCGGGGCCCAATTTAACACCGGGGAGCTGTTTTTT.

CDR3 nucleotides: TGCGCCAGCAGCGCACAGGGGGCGAGCACTGAAGCTTTCTTT. It yields the protein CASSAQGASTEAFF. V usage is TRBV5-1 and J usage is TRBJ1-1; 9 bases line up with TRBD1. Germline V gene data show CDR1 as SGHRS and CDR2 as YFSETQ. The CDR3 has 14 residues. V was pared by 4 bases and J by 4 bases, with 5 bases of the junction left unmatched.

The chain combines TRBV9 with TRBJ1-3; no firm D call. The CDR3 has 15 amino acids. V was clipped by 0 bases and J by 3 bases, with 10 bases between them. From germline, CDR1 is SGDLS and CDR2 YYNGEE. DNA of the CDR3: TGTGCCAGCAGCGTAGCTCCTTTCAGTGGAAACACCATATATTTT. Its protein product is CASSVAPFSGNTIYF.

The chain uses TRBV6-1 and TRBJ2-7; possible D gene TRBD2, 6 bases. The germline gives CDR1 MNHNS, CDR2 SASEGT. The length of the CDR3 is 16 residues. Trimming shortened V by 3 bases and J by 3 bases, and 18 bases separated the two germline ends. CDR3 coding DNA: TGTGCCAGCAGTGAGGCAACTAGCCCAGGTATCTACGAGCAGTACTTC. Translation gives CASSEATSPGIYEQYF.

The V gene is TRBV11-2, the J gene TRBJ2-3; a weak D match, TRBD2 (6 bases). CDR1 is SGHAT, CDR2 FQNNGV, per germline. Trimming stripped 4 bases from V and 0 bases from J, with 11 bases between. This CDR3 contains 15 residues. The CDR3 sequence is CASSWRGTSTDTQYF. The CDR3 DNA reads TGTGCCAGCAGCTGGCGCGGGACTAGCACAGATACGCAGTATTTT.

V usage is TRBV2 and J usage is TRBJ1-6, with D possibly being TRBD1 (5 bases). Per the germline V gene, CDR1 is SNHLY and CDR2 is FYNNEI. This CDR3 has 14 residues. V was trimmed by 5 bases and J by 7 bases, leaving 12 bases between them. In DNA form, the CDR3 reads TGTGCCAGCAGTACCCAGGGAAGGAATTCACCCCTCCACTTT. Encoded protein: CASSTQGRNSPLHF.

The J gene is TRBJ1-6, the V gene TRBV12-3 or TRBV12-4, with a tentative D call TRBD1 (6 bases). This CDR3 region has 13 residues. Trimming took 3 bases from V and 10 from J, leaving 10 bases between them. The CDR3 is CASSFGGGSPLHF. CDR3 bases: TGTGCCAGCAGTTTCGGGGGGGGCTCACCCCTCCACTTT.

The J gene is TRBJ2-3, the V gene TRBV5-4; D is unclear. Trimming pared 3 bases from V and 2 bases from J, leaving 4 bases between. This CDR3 has 12 residues. Looked up from germline, CDR1 is SGHNT and CDR2 is YYREEE (reference sequence). The CDR3 is CASSSYTDTQYF. The CDR3, as DNA: TGTGCCAGCAGCTCCTACACAGATACGCAGTATTTT.

This chain links TRBV7-9 with TRBJ2-7; 11 bases match TRBD1. V dropped 5 bases and J dropped 6; count of bases not matched to a gene: 12. CDR1 SEHNR and CDR2 FQNEAQ come from the germline V gene (reference sequence). There are 16 residues in the CDR3. CDR3 sequence: CASSPLSPGQGAEQYF. CDR3 DNA: TGTGCCAGCAGCCCGTTATCCCCAGGACAGGGGGCCGAGCAGTACTTC.

The chain uses TRBV6-2 or TRBV6-3 and TRBJ2-3, with TRBD2 matching 9 bases. J gave up 3 bases and V 2 bases, and 9 bases lay outside the gene matches. Germline loops: CDR1 MNHEY, CDR2 SVGEGT. This CDR3 spans 17 amino acids. The CDR3 DNA is TGTGCCAGCAGTTACCCCAACGGACTAGCGCTAACAGATACGCAGTATTTT. This gives the protein CASSYPNGLALTDTQYF.

The chain employs TRBV19 and TRBJ2-5; TRBD2 aligns across 8 bases. The V segment lost 5 bases and the J segment 4 bases; nucleotides outside the gene matches: 6. Germline loops: CDR1 LNHDA, CDR2 SQIVND (reference sequence). This CDR3 region has 14 residues. This CDR3 is CASSRGGIGETQYF. In DNA, the CDR3 is TGTGCCAGTAGTCGGGGGGGAATTGGAGAGACCCAGTACTTC.

This sequence joins TRBV3-1 (or the pseudogene TRBV3-2) and TRBJ2-5; D might be TRBD1 (6 bases). Germline V gene sequence: CDR1 LGHDT, CDR2 YNNKEL (reference sequence). The CDR3 runs to 17 residues. V was shortened by 0 bases and J by 4 bases, with 18 bases between the two germline ends. The CDR3 spells CASSQDLGTPWGETQYF. The CDR3 coding sequence is TGTGCCAGCAGCCAAGATCTAGGGACACCATGGGGAGAGACCCAGTACTTC.